A selection of T cell receptor beta chains follows, all from one sample in a study of blood T cell repertoires in COVID-19. Profiled with immunoSEQ multiplex PCR; TCRdb holds only in-frame clones, not every one. This table has more than 75,000 clones, about 84% appearing once. The specimen was peripheral blood. The receptors derive from a human donor in a cohort sampled during active COVID-19. Both conserved end residues are part of each CDR3. Each record gives: D gene, clone size, CDR3 length, V gene, J gene, CDR3 DNA, CDR3 protein. D genes are given only for firm matches. A clone size is listed for some rows: how often the clone was seen (once, few, many), or a class if it is expanded.

d_call: .; clone_size: .; cdr3_length: 16; v_call: TRBV4-1; j_call: TRBJ1-2; cdr3_nt: TGCGCCAGCAGCCAAGATTCGACAGATTATAACTATGGCTACACCTTC; cdr3_aa: CASSQDSTDYNYGYTF
d_call: TRBD1; clone_size: .; cdr3_length: 16; v_call: TRBV28; j_call: TRBJ1-3; cdr3_nt: TGTGCCAGCGGCCGGACAGGGGAAAACTCTGGAAACACCATATATTTT; cdr3_aa: CASGRTGENSGNTIYF
d_call: .; clone_size: .; cdr3_length: 15; v_call: TRBV19; j_call: TRBJ1-6; cdr3_nt: TGTGCCAGTAGTGGCTGGAGCTCCTATAATTCACCCCTCCACTTT; cdr3_aa: CASSGWSSYNSPLHF
d_call: .; clone_size: .; cdr3_length: 14; v_call: TRBV10-2; j_call: TRBJ2-3; cdr3_nt: TGCGCCAGCAGCGAAACCAATAGAGCAGATACGCAGTATTTT; cdr3_aa: CASSETNRADTQYF
d_call: TRBD1; clone_size: .; cdr3_length: 14; v_call: TRBV6-5; j_call: TRBJ1-1; cdr3_nt: TGTGCCAGTAAGCAGGGGGCGATGAACACTGAAGCTTTCTTT; cdr3_aa: CASKQGAMNTEAFF
d_call: .; clone_size: .; cdr3_length: 12; v_call: TRBV28; j_call: TRBJ1-2; cdr3_nt: TGTGCCAGCAGCCTAGGACAGAGCGGCTACACCTTC; cdr3_aa: CASSLGQSGYTF
d_call: TRBD1; clone_size: .; cdr3_length: 14; v_call: TRBV19; j_call: TRBJ2-7; cdr3_nt: TGTGCCAGTAGTCGATCGGGACAGTCCTACGAGCAGTACTTC; cdr3_aa: CASSRSGQSYEQYF
d_call: TRBD2; clone_size: .; cdr3_length: 16; v_call: TRBV5-4; j_call: TRBJ2-1; cdr3_nt: TGTGCCAGCAGCTTGAGGGGCGGGGGGCCTACCGATGAGCAGTTCTTC; cdr3_aa: CASSLRGGGPTDEQFF
d_call: .; clone_size: few; cdr3_length: 16; v_call: TRBV5-8; j_call: TRBJ1-5; cdr3_nt: TGTGCCAGCAGCTTGGGGTCGACGGCAGGGTGGAACCCTCGGCATTTT; cdr3_aa: CASSLGSTAGWNPRHF
d_call: .; clone_size: .; cdr3_length: 13; v_call: TRBV3-1/TRBV3-2; j_call: TRBJ2-7; cdr3_nt: TGTGCCAGCAACATACAGGGAATCCACGAGCAGTACTTC; cdr3_aa: CASNIQGIHEQYF
d_call: .; clone_size: .; cdr3_length: 13; v_call: TRBV14; j_call: TRBJ1-2; cdr3_nt: TGTGCCAGCAGTCCCGAGGGTAACTATGGCTACACCTTC; cdr3_aa: CASSPEGNYGYTF
d_call: .; clone_size: .; cdr3_length: 18; v_call: TRBV5-3; j_call: TRBJ1-5; cdr3_nt: TGTGCCAGAAGCTTGGCACCTATTTCCGGGGGGCAGGATCAGCCCCAGCATTTT; cdr3_aa: CARSLAPISGGQDQPQHF
d_call: .; clone_size: .; cdr3_length: 15; v_call: TRBV2; j_call: TRBJ1-6; cdr3_nt: TGTGCCAGCAAGCTACAGGACTCCTATAATTCACCCCTCCACTTT; cdr3_aa: CASKLQDSYNSPLHF
d_call: TRBD1; clone_size: .; cdr3_length: 15; v_call: TRBV6-6; j_call: TRBJ1-2; cdr3_nt: TGTGCCAGCAGTCCCCGGGACAGGGCTAACTATGGCTACACCTTC; cdr3_aa: CASSPRDRANYGYTF
d_call: .; clone_size: .; cdr3_length: 16; v_call: TRBV3-1/TRBV3-2; j_call: TRBJ2-1; cdr3_nt: TGTGCCAGCAGCCTTACACTAGGGAGCTCCTACAATGAGCAGTTCTTC; cdr3_aa: CASSLTLGSSYNEQFF
d_call: TRBD1; clone_size: .; cdr3_length: 14; v_call: TRBV2; j_call: TRBJ1-5; cdr3_nt: TGTGCCGGCACCGGGACAGGCGGCGGTCAGCCCCAGCATTTT; cdr3_aa: CAGTGTGGGQPQHF
d_call: .; clone_size: .; cdr3_length: 17; v_call: TRBV5-1; j_call: TRBJ2-5; cdr3_nt: TGCGCCAGCAGCTTGGGCCGGAGGACAGTGCCGGGGGAGACCCAGTACTTC; cdr3_aa: CASSLGRRTVPGETQYF
d_call: .; clone_size: .; cdr3_length: 14; v_call: TRBV5-1; j_call: TRBJ2-7; cdr3_nt: TGCGCCAGCAGCTTAAGTTTGGGAGGCCACGAGCAGTACTTC; cdr3_aa: CASSLSLGGHEQYF
d_call: TRBD1; clone_size: once; cdr3_length: 16; v_call: TRBV5-1; j_call: TRBJ1-2; cdr3_nt: TGCGCCAGCAGCTTATTTCCGGGACAGTCTAACTATGGCTACACCTTC; cdr3_aa: CASSLFPGQSNYGYTF
d_call: TRBD1; clone_size: once; cdr3_length: 17; v_call: TRBV28; j_call: TRBJ1-5; cdr3_nt: TGTGCCAGCAGTTTGTCACAGGGGACAATGAACAATCAGCCCCAGCATTTT; cdr3_aa: CASSLSQGTMNNQPQHF
d_call: .; clone_size: .; cdr3_length: 13; v_call: TRBV9; j_call: TRBJ2-3; cdr3_nt: TGTGCCAGCAGCGTAGTAGTCGGGGATACGCAGTATTTT; cdr3_aa: CASSVVVGDTQYF
d_call: TRBD2; clone_size: .; cdr3_length: 15; v_call: TRBV6-5; j_call: TRBJ2-1; cdr3_nt: TGTGCCAGCAGTTACCCTAGCGGGGGGGCTTATGAGCAGTTCTTC; cdr3_aa: CASSYPSGGAYEQFF
d_call: TRBD1; clone_size: .; cdr3_length: 19; v_call: TRBV9; j_call: TRBJ2-6; cdr3_nt: TGTGCCAGCAGCGTAGATCAGGGACAGTTGGTCGCTGGGGCCAACGTCCTGACTTTC; cdr3_aa: CASSVDQGQLVAGANVLTF
d_call: TRBD2; clone_size: .; cdr3_length: 17; v_call: TRBV6-6; j_call: TRBJ2-1; cdr3_nt: TGTGCCAGCCGTCGGGGACTAGCGGGGGGTTCCTACAATGAGCAGTTCTTC; cdr3_aa: CASRRGLAGGSYNEQFF
d_call: TRBD2; clone_size: once; cdr3_length: 14; v_call: TRBV5-4; j_call: TRBJ2-7; cdr3_nt: TGTGCCAGCAGCACCACGGGGGGGCGCTACGAGCAGTACTTC; cdr3_aa: CASSTTGGRYEQYF
d_call: TRBD1; clone_size: .; cdr3_length: 16; v_call: TRBV18; j_call: TRBJ2-7; cdr3_nt: TGTGCCAGCTCGCCGACCGGGACAGGGGGCTCCTACGAGCAGTACTTC; cdr3_aa: CASSPTGTGGSYEQYF
d_call: TRBD1; clone_size: .; cdr3_length: 14; v_call: TRBV18; j_call: TRBJ1-4; cdr3_nt: TGTGCCAGCTCACCACAGGGACAGCCCGAAAAACTGTTTTTT; cdr3_aa: CASSPQGQPEKLFF
d_call: .; clone_size: .; cdr3_length: 14; v_call: TRBV18; j_call: TRBJ2-3; cdr3_nt: TGTGCCAGCTCAGTAACTAGAGGGCCAGATACGCAGTATTTT; cdr3_aa: CASSVTRGPDTQYF
d_call: TRBD2; clone_size: .; cdr3_length: 15; v_call: TRBV7-9; j_call: TRBJ2-1; cdr3_nt: TGTGCCAGCAGCCCGGGACTAGCGGGGCTCAATGAGCAGTTCTTC; cdr3_aa: CASSPGLAGLNEQFF
d_call: TRBD2; clone_size: .; cdr3_length: 16; v_call: TRBV27; j_call: TRBJ2-1; cdr3_nt: TGTGCCAGCAGACCGACTAGCGGGGGACGGTACAATGAGCAGTTCTTC; cdr3_aa: CASRPTSGGRYNEQFF
d_call: .; clone_size: .; cdr3_length: 12; v_call: TRBV28; j_call: TRBJ1-5; cdr3_nt: TGTGCCAGCAGTCTTTACGGTCAGCCCCAGCATTTT; cdr3_aa: CASSLYGQPQHF
d_call: .; clone_size: .; cdr3_length: 16; v_call: TRBV7-3; j_call: TRBJ2-1; cdr3_nt: TGTGCCAGCAGCCTGGGGGCGGGAGTCTCCTACAATGAGCAGTTCTTC; cdr3_aa: CASSLGAGVSYNEQFF
d_call: .; clone_size: .; cdr3_length: 14; v_call: TRBV7-8; j_call: TRBJ2-2; cdr3_nt: TGTGCCAGCAGCTTAGACAGATTCACCGGGGAGCTGTTTTTT; cdr3_aa: CASSLDRFTGELFF
d_call: .; clone_size: .; cdr3_length: 15; v_call: TRBV5-5; j_call: TRBJ1-1; cdr3_nt: TGTGCCAGCAGCTTGTTCTACCCAATTTCTTCGGTGGCTTTCTTT; cdr3_aa: CASSLFYPISSVAFF
d_call: .; clone_size: .; cdr3_length: 14; v_call: TRBV9; j_call: TRBJ2-3; cdr3_nt: TGTGCCAGCAGCACTTCTAAAGAAACAGATACGCAGTATTTT; cdr3_aa: CASSTSKETDTQYF
d_call: TRBD1; clone_size: once; cdr3_length: 13; v_call: TRBV6-6; j_call: TRBJ2-4; cdr3_nt: TGTGCCAGCAGGGACAGGGGTGAAAACATTCAGTACTTC; cdr3_aa: CASRDRGENIQYF
d_call: .; clone_size: .; cdr3_length: 15; v_call: TRBV2; j_call: TRBJ2-7; cdr3_nt: TGTGCCAGCAGACGGACTCTCTTTCAGGTTTACGAGCAGTACTTC; cdr3_aa: CASRRTLFQVYEQYF
d_call: TRBD1; clone_size: .; cdr3_length: 16; v_call: TRBV11-2; j_call: TRBJ1-5; cdr3_nt: TGTGCCAGCAGCTTAGGGAACAGGGGCGGGGGGCAGCCCCAGCATTTT; cdr3_aa: CASSLGNRGGGQPQHF
d_call: .; clone_size: .; cdr3_length: 16; v_call: TRBV15; j_call: TRBJ2-7; cdr3_nt: TGTGCCACCAGCAGAGAGTTGGCTGGGCGGGGCAACGAGCAGTACTTC; cdr3_aa: CATSRELAGRGNEQYF
d_call: TRBD1; clone_size: .; cdr3_length: 13; v_call: TRBV10-1; j_call: TRBJ2-3; cdr3_nt: TGCGCCAGCAGTATTACAGGGGCGGATACGCAGTATTTT; cdr3_aa: CASSITGADTQYF
d_call: TRBD2; clone_size: once; cdr3_length: 14; v_call: TRBV10-3; j_call: TRBJ2-3; cdr3_nt: TGTGCCACCTTTGGACTAGCGGTGGGAGATACGCAGTATTTT; cdr3_aa: CATFGLAVGDTQYF
d_call: .; clone_size: .; cdr3_length: 14; v_call: TRBV4-1; j_call: TRBJ2-3; cdr3_nt: TGCGCCAGCAGCCAAGATCCAAACACAGATACGCAGTATTTT; cdr3_aa: CASSQDPNTDTQYF
d_call: .; clone_size: .; cdr3_length: 16; v_call: TRBV6-5; j_call: TRBJ2-1; cdr3_nt: TGTGCCAGCAGTTACTCCGGGGGAACGCTTTACAATGAGCAGTTCTTC; cdr3_aa: CASSYSGGTLYNEQFF
d_call: TRBD2; clone_size: .; cdr3_length: 16; v_call: TRBV2; j_call: TRBJ2-3; cdr3_nt: TGTGCCAGCACGGGGCTAGCGGGGTTGAACACAGATACGCAGTATTTT; cdr3_aa: CASTGLAGLNTDTQYF
d_call: TRBD2; clone_size: .; cdr3_length: 15; v_call: TRBV10-2; j_call: TRBJ2-5; cdr3_nt: TGCGCCAGCAGTGGACTAGCGGGGGTTGGGGAGACCCAGTACTTC; cdr3_aa: CASSGLAGVGETQYF
d_call: .; clone_size: .; cdr3_length: 11; v_call: TRBV20-1; j_call: TRBJ1-4; cdr3_nt: TGCAGTGCTAGACGGGGGGAAAAACTGTTTTTT; cdr3_aa: CSARRGEKLFF
d_call: TRBD1; clone_size: many; cdr3_length: 15; v_call: TRBV11-1; j_call: TRBJ2-7; cdr3_nt: TGTGCCAGCAGCTCCCTACAGGGGGCTCTGTACGAGCAGTACTTC; cdr3_aa: CASSSLQGALYEQYF
d_call: .; clone_size: .; cdr3_length: 13; v_call: TRBV9; j_call: TRBJ2-7; cdr3_nt: TGTGCCAGCAGCGTAGCACAGGAGTACGAGCAGTACTTC; cdr3_aa: CASSVAQEYEQYF
d_call: .; clone_size: few; cdr3_length: 13; v_call: TRBV14; j_call: TRBJ2-5; cdr3_nt: TGTGCCAGCAGCAACCAGCTAGCGGAGACCCAGTACTTC; cdr3_aa: CASSNQLAETQYF
d_call: TRBD1; clone_size: few; cdr3_length: 15; v_call: TRBV10-2; j_call: TRBJ2-1; cdr3_nt: TGCGCCAGCAGTGCACAGGGGAGCTCCTACAATGAGCAGTTCTTC; cdr3_aa: CASSAQGSSYNEQFF
d_call: TRBD1; clone_size: .; cdr3_length: 12; v_call: TRBV6-5; j_call: TRBJ1-2; cdr3_nt: TGTGCCAGCAGTTACCCCGGGACAGGGGAGGCCTTC; cdr3_aa: CASSYPGTGEAF
d_call: TRBD1; clone_size: once; cdr3_length: 14; v_call: TRBV19; j_call: TRBJ1-1; cdr3_nt: TGTGCCAGTAGTCTGGGACAGAGGAACACTGAAGCTTTCTTT; cdr3_aa: CASSLGQRNTEAFF
d_call: .; clone_size: .; cdr3_length: 17; v_call: TRBV5-4; j_call: TRBJ1-2; cdr3_nt: TGTGCCAGCAGCTTGGCCTTCGGAGGACCTGCTAACTATGGCTACACCTTC; cdr3_aa: CASSLAFGGPANYGYTF
d_call: TRBD1; clone_size: .; cdr3_length: 15; v_call: TRBV2; j_call: TRBJ2-7; cdr3_nt: TGTGCCAGCAGTGTTTCGGGACAGGGTTCCTACGAGCAGTACTTC; cdr3_aa: CASSVSGQGSYEQYF
d_call: .; clone_size: .; cdr3_length: 13; v_call: TRBV6-1; j_call: TRBJ1-6; cdr3_nt: TGTGCCAGCAGTGACAGGCTGAATTCACCCCTCCACTTT; cdr3_aa: CASSDRLNSPLHF
d_call: TRBD1; clone_size: .; cdr3_length: 15; v_call: TRBV5-4; j_call: TRBJ2-2; cdr3_nt: TGTGCCAGCAGCTCAACGACAGGGCGCACCGGGGAGCTGTTTTTT; cdr3_aa: CASSSTTGRTGELFF
d_call: TRBD1; clone_size: many; cdr3_length: 13; v_call: TRBV2; j_call: TRBJ1-1; cdr3_nt: TGTGCCAGCAGGAGACAGGGAGGCGCTGAAGCTTTCTTT; cdr3_aa: CASRRQGGAEAFF
d_call: .; clone_size: few; cdr3_length: 13; v_call: TRBV7-3; j_call: TRBJ2-2; cdr3_nt: TGTGCCAGCAGCCTAACGGGCCCCGGGGAGCTGTTTTTT; cdr3_aa: CASSLTGPGELFF
d_call: TRBD2; clone_size: .; cdr3_length: 18; v_call: TRBV5-3; j_call: TRBJ2-2; cdr3_nt: TGTGCCAGAACCCCCCAGCTAGCGGGGGTCGAGAACACCGGGGAGCTGTTTTTT; cdr3_aa: CARTPQLAGVENTGELFF
d_call: .; clone_size: once; cdr3_length: 14; v_call: TRBV3-1/TRBV3-2; j_call: TRBJ1-1; cdr3_nt: TGTGCCAGCAGCCGGGTTGGGGGGGACACTGAAGCTTTCTTT; cdr3_aa: CASSRVGGDTEAFF